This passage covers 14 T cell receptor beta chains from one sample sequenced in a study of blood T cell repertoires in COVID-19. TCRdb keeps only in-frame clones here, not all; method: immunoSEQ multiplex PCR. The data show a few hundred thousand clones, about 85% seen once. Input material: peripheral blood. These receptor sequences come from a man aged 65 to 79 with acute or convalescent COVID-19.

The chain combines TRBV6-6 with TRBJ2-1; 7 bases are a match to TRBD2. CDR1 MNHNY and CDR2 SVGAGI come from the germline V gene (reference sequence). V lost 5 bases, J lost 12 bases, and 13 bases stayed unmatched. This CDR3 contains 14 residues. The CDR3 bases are TGTGCCAGCAGTGATATAGTCGGCGGGAGAGGGCAGTTCTTC. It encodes CASSDIVGGRGQFF.

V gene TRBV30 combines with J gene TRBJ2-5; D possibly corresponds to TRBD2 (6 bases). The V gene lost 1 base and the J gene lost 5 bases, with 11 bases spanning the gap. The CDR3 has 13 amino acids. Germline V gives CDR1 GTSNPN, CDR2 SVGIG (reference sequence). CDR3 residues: CAWSGTIGETQYF. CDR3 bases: TGTGCCTGGAGTGGGACTATCGGGGAGACCCAGTACTTC.

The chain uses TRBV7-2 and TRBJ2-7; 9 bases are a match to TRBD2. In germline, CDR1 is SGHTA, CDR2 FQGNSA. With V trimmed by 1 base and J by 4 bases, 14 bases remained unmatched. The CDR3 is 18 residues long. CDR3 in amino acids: CASSLGGGVSGRIYEQYF. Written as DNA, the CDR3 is TGTGCCAGCAGCTTAGGGGGGGGAGTTAGCGGGAGAATTTACGAGCAGTACTTC.

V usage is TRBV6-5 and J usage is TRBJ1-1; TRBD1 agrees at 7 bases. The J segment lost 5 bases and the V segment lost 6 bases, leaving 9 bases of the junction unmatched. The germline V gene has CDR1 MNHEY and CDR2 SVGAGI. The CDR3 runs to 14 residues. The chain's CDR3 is CASSNQGGWTEAFF. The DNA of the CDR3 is TGTGCCAGCAGCAACCAGGGGGGTTGGACTGAAGCTTTCTTT.

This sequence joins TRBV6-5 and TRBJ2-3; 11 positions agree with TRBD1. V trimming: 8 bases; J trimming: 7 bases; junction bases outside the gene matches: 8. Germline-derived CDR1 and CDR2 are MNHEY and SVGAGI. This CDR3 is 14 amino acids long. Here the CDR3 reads CASWAGTGGNTQYF. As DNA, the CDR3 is TGTGCCAGCTGGGCCGGGACAGGGGGAAATACGCAGTATTTT.

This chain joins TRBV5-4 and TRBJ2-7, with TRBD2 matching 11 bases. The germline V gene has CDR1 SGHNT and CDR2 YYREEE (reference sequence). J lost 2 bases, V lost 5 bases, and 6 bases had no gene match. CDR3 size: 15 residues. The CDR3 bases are TGTGCCAGCAGTGAAGCGACTAGCGGGGCCTACGAGCAGTACTTC. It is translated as CASSEATSGAYEQYF. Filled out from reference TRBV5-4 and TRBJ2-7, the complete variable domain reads ETGVTQSPTHLIKTRGQQVTLRCSSQSGHNTVSWYQQALGQGPQFIFQYYREEENGRGNFPPRFSGLQFPNYSSELNVNALELDDSALYLCASSEATSGAYEQYFGPGTRLTVT.

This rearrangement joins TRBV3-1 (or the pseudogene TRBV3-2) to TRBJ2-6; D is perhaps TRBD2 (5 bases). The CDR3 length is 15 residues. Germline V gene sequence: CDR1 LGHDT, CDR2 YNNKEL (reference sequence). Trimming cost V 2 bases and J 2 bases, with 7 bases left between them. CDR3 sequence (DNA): TGTGCCAGCAGCCAATTCGGGACTGGGGCCAACGTCCTGACTTTC. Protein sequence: CASSQFGTGANVLTF.

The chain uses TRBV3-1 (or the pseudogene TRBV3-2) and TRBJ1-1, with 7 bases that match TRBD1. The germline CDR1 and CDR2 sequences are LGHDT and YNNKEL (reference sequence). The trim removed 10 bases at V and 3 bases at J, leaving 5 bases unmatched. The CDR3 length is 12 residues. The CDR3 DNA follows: TGTGCCACAGGGACAGCCGACACTGAAGCTTTCTTT. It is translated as CATGTADTEAFF.

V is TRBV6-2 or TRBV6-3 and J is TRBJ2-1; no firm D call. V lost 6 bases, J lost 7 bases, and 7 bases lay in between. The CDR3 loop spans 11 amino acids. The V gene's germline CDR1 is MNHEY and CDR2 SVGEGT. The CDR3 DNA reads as TGTGCCAGCAGCCACGGGAATGAGCAGTTCTTC. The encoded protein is CASSHGNEQFF.

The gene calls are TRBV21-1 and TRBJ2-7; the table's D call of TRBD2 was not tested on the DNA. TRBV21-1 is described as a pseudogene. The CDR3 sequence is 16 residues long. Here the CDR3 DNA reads TGTGCCAGCAGCAAATACTTTTCGGGACTTTCCTACGAGCAGTACTTC. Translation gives CASSKYFSGLSYEQYF.

CDR3 amino acids: CASTGFDRESYEQYF. CDR3 in DNA: TGTGCCAGCACTGGCTTCGACAGGGAGTCCTACGAGCAGTACTTC. The gene calls are TRBV5-6 and TRBJ2-7; TRBD1 matches at 7 bases. The CDR3 is 15 amino acids. Germline-derived CDR1 and CDR2 are SGHDT and YYEEEE. V gave up 6 bases and J gave up 1 base; unmatched junction bases: 10.

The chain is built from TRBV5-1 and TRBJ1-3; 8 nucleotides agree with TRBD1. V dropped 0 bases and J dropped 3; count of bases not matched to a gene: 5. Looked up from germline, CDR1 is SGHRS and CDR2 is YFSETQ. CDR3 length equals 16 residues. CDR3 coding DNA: TGCGCCAGCAGCTTGGTTGGACAGGGCTATGGAAACACCATATATTTT. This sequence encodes CASSLVGQGYGNTIYF.

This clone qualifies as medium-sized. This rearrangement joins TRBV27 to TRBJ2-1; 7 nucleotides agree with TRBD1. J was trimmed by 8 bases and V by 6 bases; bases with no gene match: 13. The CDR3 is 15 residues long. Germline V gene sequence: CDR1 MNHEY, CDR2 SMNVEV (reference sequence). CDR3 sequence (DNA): TGTGCCAGCAGCCCCTCCTGGGAAGGGGGCGATGAGCAGTTCTTC. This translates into CASSPSWEGGDEQFF.

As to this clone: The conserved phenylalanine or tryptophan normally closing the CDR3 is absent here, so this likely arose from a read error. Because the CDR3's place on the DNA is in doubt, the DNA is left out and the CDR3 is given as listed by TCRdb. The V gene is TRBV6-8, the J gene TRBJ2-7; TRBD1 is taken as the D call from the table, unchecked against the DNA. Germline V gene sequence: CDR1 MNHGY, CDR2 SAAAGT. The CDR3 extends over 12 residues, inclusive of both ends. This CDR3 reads CASSYSRVRQGS.